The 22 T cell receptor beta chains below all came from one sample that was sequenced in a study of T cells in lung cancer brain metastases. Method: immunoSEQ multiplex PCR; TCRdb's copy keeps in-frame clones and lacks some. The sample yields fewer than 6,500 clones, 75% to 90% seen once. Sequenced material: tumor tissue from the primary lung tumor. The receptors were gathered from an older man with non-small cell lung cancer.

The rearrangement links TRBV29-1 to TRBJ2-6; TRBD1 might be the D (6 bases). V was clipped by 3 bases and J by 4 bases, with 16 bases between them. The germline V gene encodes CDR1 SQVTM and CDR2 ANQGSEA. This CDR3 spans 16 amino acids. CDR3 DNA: TGCAGCGTTGATGAGGCCTGGGGGACAGGGGCCAACGTCCTGACTTTC. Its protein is CSVDEAWGTGANVLTF.

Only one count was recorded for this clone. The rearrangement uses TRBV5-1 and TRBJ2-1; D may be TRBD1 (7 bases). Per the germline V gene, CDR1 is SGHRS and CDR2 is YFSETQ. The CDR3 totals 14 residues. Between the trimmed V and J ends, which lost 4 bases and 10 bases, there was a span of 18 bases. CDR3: CASSAGQPRGEQFF. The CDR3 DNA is TGCGCCAGCAGCGCGGGACAGCCGAGGGGCGAGCAGTTCTTC.

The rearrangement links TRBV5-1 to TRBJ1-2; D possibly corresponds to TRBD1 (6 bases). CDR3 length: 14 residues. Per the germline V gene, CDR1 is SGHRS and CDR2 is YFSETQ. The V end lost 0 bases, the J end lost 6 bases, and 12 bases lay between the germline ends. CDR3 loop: CASSLVRGADGYTF. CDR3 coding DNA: TGCGCCAGCAGCTTGGTACGGGGGGCTGATGGCTACACCTTC.

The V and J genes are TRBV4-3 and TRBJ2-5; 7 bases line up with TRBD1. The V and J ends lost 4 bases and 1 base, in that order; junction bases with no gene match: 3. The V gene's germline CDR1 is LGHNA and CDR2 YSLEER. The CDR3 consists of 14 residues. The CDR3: CASSPQGFQETQYF. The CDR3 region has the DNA TGCGCCAGCAGCCCACAGGGGTTCCAAGAGACCCAGTACTTC.

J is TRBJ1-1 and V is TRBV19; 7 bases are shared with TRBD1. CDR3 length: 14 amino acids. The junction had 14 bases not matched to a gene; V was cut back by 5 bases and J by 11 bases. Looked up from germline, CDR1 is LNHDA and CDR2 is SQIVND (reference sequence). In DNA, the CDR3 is TGTGCCAGTAGTTCCACCTTGGGGACAGTCAGCGCTTTCTTT. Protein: CASSSTLGTVSAFF.

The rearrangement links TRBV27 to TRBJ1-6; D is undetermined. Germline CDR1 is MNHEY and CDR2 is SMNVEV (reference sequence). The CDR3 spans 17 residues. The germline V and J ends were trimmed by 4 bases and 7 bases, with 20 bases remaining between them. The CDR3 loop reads CASSSTGAWVRNSPLHF. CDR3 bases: TGTGCCAGCAGTTCAACGGGAGCCTGGGTAAGGAATTCACCCCTCCACTTT.

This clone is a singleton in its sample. CDR3 loop: CASSSLGLAVEQFF. In DNA, the CDR3 is TGTGCCAGCAGTTCCCTTGGACTAGCGGTTGAGCAGTTCTTC. The chain couples TRBV28 to TRBJ2-1, with 10 bases that match TRBD2. Looked up from germline, CDR1 is MDHEN and CDR2 is SYDVKM. The CDR3 has 14 amino acids. With 4 bases clipped from V and 9 bases from J, the junction kept 6 bases outside the gene matches.

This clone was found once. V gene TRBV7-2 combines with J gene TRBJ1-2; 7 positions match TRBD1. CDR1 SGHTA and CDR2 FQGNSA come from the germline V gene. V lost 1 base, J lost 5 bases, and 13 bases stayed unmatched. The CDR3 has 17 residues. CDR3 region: CASSLGKDRALGYGYTF. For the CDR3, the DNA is TGTGCCAGCAGCTTAGGGAAAGACAGGGCCCTTGGGTATGGCTACACCTTC.

The chain's CDR3 is CASSSTVMNTEAFF. The CDR3 DNA is TGCGCCAGCAGCTCGACAGTAATGAACACTGAAGCTTTCTTT. V and J are TRBV5-1 and TRBJ1-1, with D possibly being TRBD1 (5 bases). V gave up 3 bases and J gave up 0 bases, with 9 bases separating them. CDR3 length: 14 amino acids. CDR1 and CDR2 (germline): SGHRS, YFSETQ.

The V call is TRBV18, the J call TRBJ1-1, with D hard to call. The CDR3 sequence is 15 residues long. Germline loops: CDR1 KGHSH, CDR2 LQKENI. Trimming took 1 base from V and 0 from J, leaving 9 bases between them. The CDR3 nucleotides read TGTGCCAGCTCACCACTCCCCAGGATGAACACTGAAGCTTTCTTT. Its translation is CASSPLPRMNTEAFF.

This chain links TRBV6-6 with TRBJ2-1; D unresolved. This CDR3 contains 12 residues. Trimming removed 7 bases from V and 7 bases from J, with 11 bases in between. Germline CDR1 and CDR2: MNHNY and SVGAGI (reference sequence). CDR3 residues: CASTHGMNEQFF. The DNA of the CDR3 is TGTGCCAGCACGCACGGAATGAATGAGCAGTTCTTC.

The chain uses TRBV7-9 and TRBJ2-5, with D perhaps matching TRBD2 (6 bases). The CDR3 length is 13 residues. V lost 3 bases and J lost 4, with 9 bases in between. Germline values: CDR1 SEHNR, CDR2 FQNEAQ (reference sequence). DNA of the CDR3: TGTGCCAGCAGCTTTTCCGGGAGAGAGACCCAGTACTTC. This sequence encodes CASSFSGRETQYF.

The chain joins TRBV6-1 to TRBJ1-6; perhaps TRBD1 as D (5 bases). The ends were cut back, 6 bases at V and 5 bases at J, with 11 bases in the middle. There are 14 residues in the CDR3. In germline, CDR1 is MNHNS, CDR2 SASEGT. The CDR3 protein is CASRTEGNNSPLHF. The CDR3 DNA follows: TGTGCCAGCAGAACCGAGGGGAATAATTCACCCCTCCACTTT.

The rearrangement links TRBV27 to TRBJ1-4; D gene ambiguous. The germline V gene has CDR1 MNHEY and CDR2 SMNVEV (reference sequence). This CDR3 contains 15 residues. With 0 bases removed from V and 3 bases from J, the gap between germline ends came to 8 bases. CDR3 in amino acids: CASSLSFRANEKLFF. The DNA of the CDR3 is TGTGCCAGCAGTTTATCGTTCCGTGCTAATGAAAAACTGTTTTTT.

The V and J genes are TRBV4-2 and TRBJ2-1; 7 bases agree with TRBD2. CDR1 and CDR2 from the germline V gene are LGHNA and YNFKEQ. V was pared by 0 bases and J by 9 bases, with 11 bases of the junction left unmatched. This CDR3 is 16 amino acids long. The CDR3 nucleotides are TGTGCCAGCAGCCAAGAGTGGGGTGGGAGGGAAGGTGAGCAGTTCTTC. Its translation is CASSQEWGGREGEQFF.

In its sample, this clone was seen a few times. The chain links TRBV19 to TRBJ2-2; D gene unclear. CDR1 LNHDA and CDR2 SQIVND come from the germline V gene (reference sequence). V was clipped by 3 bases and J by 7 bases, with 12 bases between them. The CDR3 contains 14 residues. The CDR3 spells CASSMGRVIGELFF. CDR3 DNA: TGTGCCAGTAGTATGGGAAGGGTAATCGGGGAGCTGTTTTTT.

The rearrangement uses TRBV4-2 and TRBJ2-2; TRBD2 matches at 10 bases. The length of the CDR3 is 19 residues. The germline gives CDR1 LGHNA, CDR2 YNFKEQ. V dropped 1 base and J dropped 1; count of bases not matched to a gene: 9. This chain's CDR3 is CASSQGEASGSLNTGELFF. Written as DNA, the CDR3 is TGTGCCAGCAGCCAAGGAGAGGCTAGCGGGAGCTTGAACACCGGGGAGCTGTTTTTT.

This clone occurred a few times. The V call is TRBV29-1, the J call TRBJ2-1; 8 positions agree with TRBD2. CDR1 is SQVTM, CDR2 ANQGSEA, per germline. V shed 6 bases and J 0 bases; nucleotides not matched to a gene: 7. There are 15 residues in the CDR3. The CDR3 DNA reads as TGCAGCGTCTCCCCGGGGGGGAGCTCCTACAATGAGCAGTTCTTC. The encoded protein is CSVSPGGSSYNEQFF.

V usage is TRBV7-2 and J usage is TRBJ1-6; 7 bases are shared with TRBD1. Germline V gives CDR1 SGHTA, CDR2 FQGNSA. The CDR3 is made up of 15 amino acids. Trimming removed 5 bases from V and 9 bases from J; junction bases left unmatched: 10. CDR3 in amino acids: CASSTGQASGSPLHF. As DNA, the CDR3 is TGTGCCAGCAGCACAGGACAGGCCTCAGGTTCACCCCTCCACTTT.

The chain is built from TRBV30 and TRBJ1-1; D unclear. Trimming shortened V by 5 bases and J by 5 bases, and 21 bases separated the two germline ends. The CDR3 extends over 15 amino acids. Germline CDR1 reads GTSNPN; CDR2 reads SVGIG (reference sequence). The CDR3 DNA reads TGTGCCTGGGAGCGACGTAGGCCTTTGAGGACTGAAGCTTTCTTT. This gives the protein CAWERRRPLRTEAFF.

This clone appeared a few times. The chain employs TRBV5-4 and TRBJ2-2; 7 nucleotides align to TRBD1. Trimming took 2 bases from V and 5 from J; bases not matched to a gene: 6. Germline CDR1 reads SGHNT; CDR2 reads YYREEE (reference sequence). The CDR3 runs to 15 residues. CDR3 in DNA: TGTGCCAGCAGCTTACAGGGGACGGGGACCGGGGAGCTGTTTTTT. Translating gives CASSLQGTGTGELFF.

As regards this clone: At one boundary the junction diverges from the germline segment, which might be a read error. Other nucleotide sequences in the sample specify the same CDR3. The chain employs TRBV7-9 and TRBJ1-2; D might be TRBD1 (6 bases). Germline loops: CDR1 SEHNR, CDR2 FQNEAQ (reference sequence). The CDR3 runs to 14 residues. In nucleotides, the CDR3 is TGTGCCAGCAGTTTTGGACAGACAAACTATGGCTACACTTTC. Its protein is CASSFGQTNYGYTF.